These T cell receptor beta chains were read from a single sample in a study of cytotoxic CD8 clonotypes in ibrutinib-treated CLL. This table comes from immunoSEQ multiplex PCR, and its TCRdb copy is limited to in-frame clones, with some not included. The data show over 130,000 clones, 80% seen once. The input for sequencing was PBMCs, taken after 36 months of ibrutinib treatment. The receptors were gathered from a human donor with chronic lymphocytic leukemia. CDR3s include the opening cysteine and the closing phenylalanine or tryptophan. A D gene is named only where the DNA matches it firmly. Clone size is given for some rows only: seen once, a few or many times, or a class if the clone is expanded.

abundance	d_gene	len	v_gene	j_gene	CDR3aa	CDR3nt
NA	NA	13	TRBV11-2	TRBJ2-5	CASSPLAGGTQYF	TGTGCCAGCAGCCCCCTGGCCGGGGGGACCCAGTACTTC
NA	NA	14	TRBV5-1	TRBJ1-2	CASSLEGDNYGYTF	TGCGCCAGCAGCTTGGAGGGGGATAACTATGGCTACACCTTC
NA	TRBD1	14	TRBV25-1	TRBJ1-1	CASSARTGDTEAFF	TGTGCCAGCAGTGCCCGAACAGGGGACACTGAAGCTTTCTTT
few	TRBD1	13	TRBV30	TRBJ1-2	CAWTTGTAGGYTF	TGTGCCTGGACCACAGGGACAGCGGGGGGCTACACCTTC
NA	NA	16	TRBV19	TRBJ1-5	CASSIQGTVSNQPQHF	TGTGCCAGTAGTATCCAGGGGACGGTGAGCAATCAGCCCCAGCATTTT
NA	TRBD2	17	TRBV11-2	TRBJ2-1	CASSLNPLAGGYNEQFF	TGTGCCAGCAGCTTAAATCCACTAGCGGGGGGCTACAATGAGCAGTTCTTC
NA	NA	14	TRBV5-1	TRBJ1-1	CASSLWEMNTEAFF	TGCGCCAGCAGCTTGTGGGAAATGAACACTGAAGCTTTCTTT
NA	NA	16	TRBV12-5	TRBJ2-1	CASGLVLRVSGNEQFF	TGTGCTAGTGGTTTGGTATTAAGGGTATCGGGTAATGAGCAGTTCTTC
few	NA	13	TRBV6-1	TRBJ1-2	CASRKTDFYGYTF	TGTGCCAGCAGAAAGACGGACTTTTATGGCTACACCTTC
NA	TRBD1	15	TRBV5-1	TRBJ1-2	CASSFEDRVYYGYTF	TGCGCCAGCAGCTTTGAGGACAGGGTATACTATGGCTACACCTTC
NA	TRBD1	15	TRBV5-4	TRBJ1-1	CASSHKTGAKTEAFF	TGTGCCAGCAGCCATAAGACAGGGGCGAAGACTGAAGCTTTCTTT
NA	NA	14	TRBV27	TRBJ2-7	CASTSGMGAYEQYF	TGTGCCAGCACCTCCGGAATGGGGGCCTACGAGCAGTACTTC
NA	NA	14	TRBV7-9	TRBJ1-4	CASSYWGIGEKLFF	TGTGCCAGCAGCTATTGGGGGATAGGAGAAAAACTGTTTTTT
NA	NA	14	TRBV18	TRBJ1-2	CASSPRDGGRGYTF	TGTGCCAGCTCACCGCGAGACGGCGGCCGGGGCTACACCTTC
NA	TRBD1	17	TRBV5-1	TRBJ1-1	CASSTGTVVWSNTEAFF	TGCGCCAGCAGCACAGGGACAGTGGTTTGGTCGAACACTGAAGCTTTCTTT
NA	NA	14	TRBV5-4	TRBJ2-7	CASSFLGKTYEQYF	TGTGCCAGCAGCTTTCTGGGGAAGACCTACGAGCAGTACTTC
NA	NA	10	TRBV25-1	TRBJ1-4	CASDNGELFF	TGTGCCAGCGATAACGGGGAACTGTTTTTT
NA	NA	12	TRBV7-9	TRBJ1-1	CASSLGYTEAFF	TGTGCCAGCAGCTTAGGGTACACTGAAGCTTTCTTT
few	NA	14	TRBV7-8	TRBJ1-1	CASSLREAKTEAFF	TGTGCCAGCAGCTTGCGTGAGGCCAAGACTGAAGCTTTCTTT
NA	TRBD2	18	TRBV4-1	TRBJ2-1	CASSQRLAGYFTVDEQFF	TGCGCCAGCAGCCAAAGACTAGCGGGATACTTTACGGTCGATGAGCAGTTCTTC
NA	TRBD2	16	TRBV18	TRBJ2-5	CASSPGTSGSLETQYF	TGTGCCAGCTCACCTGGGACTAGCGGGAGTCTGGAGACCCAGTACTTC
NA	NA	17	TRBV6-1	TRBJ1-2	CASSESGVAGWYYGYTF	TGTGCCAGCAGTGAGAGTGGGGTTGCAGGGTGGTACTATGGCTACACCTTC
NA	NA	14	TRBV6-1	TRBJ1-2	CASSEAGQNYGYTF	TGTGCCAGCAGTGAGGCTGGACAGAACTATGGCTACACCTTC
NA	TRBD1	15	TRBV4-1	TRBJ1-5	CASSQPTGGNQPQHF	TGCGCCAGCAGCCAACCGACAGGGGGCAATCAGCCCCAGCATTTT
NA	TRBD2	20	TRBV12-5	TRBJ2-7	CASGLVLRGLAGASPYEQYF	TGTGCTAGTGGTTTGGTACTGAGAGGACTAGCGGGAGCATCACCCTACGAGCAGTACTTC
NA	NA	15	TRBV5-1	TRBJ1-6	CASSPGGRANSPLHF	TGCGCCAGCAGCCCGGGCGGGCGGGCTAATTCACCCCTCCACTTT
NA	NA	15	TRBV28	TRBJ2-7	CASSLPSAGMHEQYF	TGTGCCAGCAGTTTACCTAGTGCGGGAATGCACGAGCAGTACTTC
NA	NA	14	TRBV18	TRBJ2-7	CASSPVEPAYEQYF	TGTGCCAGCTCACCCGTGGAGCCCGCCTACGAGCAGTACTTC
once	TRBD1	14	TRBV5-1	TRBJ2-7	CASSPGQGAYEQYF	TGCGCCAGCAGCCCGGGACAGGGGGCCTACGAGCAGTACTTC
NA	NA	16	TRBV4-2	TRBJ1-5	CASSQDDGASNQPQHF	TGTGCCAGCAGCCAAGATGATGGAGCTAGCAATCAGCCCCAGCATTTT
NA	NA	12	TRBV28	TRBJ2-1	CASSLVSFEQFF	TGTGCCAGCAGTTTGGTAAGCTTCGAGCAGTTCTTC
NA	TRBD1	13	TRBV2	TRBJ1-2	CASSADRWDGYTF	TGTGCCAGCAGTGCGGACAGGTGGGATGGCTACACCTTC
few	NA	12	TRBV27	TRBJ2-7	CASSLSGREQYF	TGTGCCAGCAGTTTGTCAGGGCGCGAGCAGTACTTC
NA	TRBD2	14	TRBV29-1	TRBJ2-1	CSVVAGVAYNEQFF	TGCAGCGTTGTGGCGGGGGTTGCCTACAATGAGCAGTTCTTC
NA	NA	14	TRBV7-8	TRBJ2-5	CASSSRFGQETQYF	TGTGCCAGCAGCTCCCGCTTTGGCCAAGAGACCCAGTACTTC
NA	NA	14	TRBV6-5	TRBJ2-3	CASSGTTRTDTQYF	TGTGCCAGCTCGGGGACAACACGCACAGATACGCAGTATTTT
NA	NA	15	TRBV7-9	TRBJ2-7	CASSPVTSVGYEQYF	TGTGCCAGCAGCCCAGTTACGAGCGTCGGCTACGAGCAGTACTTC
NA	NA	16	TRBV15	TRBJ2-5	CATSSLGTPGRETQYF	TGTGCCACCAGCAGTCTCGGGACCCCCGGCCGAGAGACCCAGTACTTC
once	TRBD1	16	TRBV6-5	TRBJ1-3	CASSFNTGAGGNTIYF	TGTGCCAGCAGTTTCAACACAGGGGCAGGTGGAAACACCATATATTTT
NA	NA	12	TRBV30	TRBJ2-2	CAWRRRAGELFF	TGTGCCTGGAGGAGGCGAGCCGGGGAGCTGTTTTTT
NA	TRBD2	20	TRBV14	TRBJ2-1	CASSPLGLAGGLVSYNEQFF	TGTGCCAGCAGCCCCCTTGGGCTAGCGGGAGGTCTCGTCTCCTACAATGAGCAGTTCTTC